Sequencing of this T cell receptor (beta chain) was carried out in a study of early T cells in non-severe SARS-CoV-2 infection. Turning to the study itself: Sequencing of bulk RNA from unsorted whole blood was done, without chain pairing.

Remarks on this clonotype: The target antigen is unknown.

CDR1 is MDHEN and CDR2 is SYDVKM in the germline V gene. The CDR3 sequence is 15 residues long. V gave up 5 bases and J gave up 2 bases; unmatched junction bases: 4. Each cDNA molecule carried a unique molecular identifier. From the 5' RACE reads, TCRdb called clonotypes with MiXCR, one entry per CDR3 protein. The sample includes roughly 99,000 distinct CDR3 sequences, roughly 12% of them seen just once. The study's findings and limits: CD4 and private specificities were missed by VDJdb matching, which favored anti-spike CD8 responses.

This TCR derives from an adult who was a healthcare worker with PCR-confirmed SARS-CoV-2 infection or an uninfected control (not recorded which). The rearrangement uses TRBV28 and TRBJ2-2; 8 bases fit TRBD1. The sample consisted of whole blood, taken at baseline. CDR3 nucleotide sequence: TGTGCCAGCAGTAGAGGACAGGGAAACACCGGGGAGCTGTTTTTT. Protein: CASSRGQGNTGELFF.